These 14 T cell receptor beta chains were sequenced from one sample in a study of T cells in Graves' hyperthyroidism and ophthalmopathy. Amplified regions were TCR beta CDR3 sequences from RNA transcripts. The study used the HTBI primer set for a first-round RT-PCR of the TCR CDR3. MiXCR, run by TCRdb on the multiplex PCR reads, gives a single entry per CDR3 protein. The table shows some 580,000 distinct CDR3 sequences, with about a sixth occurring only once. The sample consisted of blood. The receptors were sampled from a woman in her forties with Graves' ophthalmopathy.

This clonotype was counted many times. The V gene is TRBV20-1, the J gene TRBJ2-5; no clear D. The CDR3 extends over 13 amino acids. Trimming cost V 5 bases and J 1 base, with 11 bases left between them. Germline V gene data show CDR1 as DFQATT and CDR2 as SNEGSKA (reference sequence). The CDR3 nucleotides read TGCAGTGCTGAGGCGGTTGGCCAAGAGACCCAGTACTTC. It encodes CSAEAVGQETQYF.

The V and J genes are TRBV19 and TRBJ1-1, with D possibly being TRBD1 (5 bases). The germline V gene encodes CDR1 LNHDA and CDR2 SQIVND (reference sequence). This CDR3 comprises 15 residues. Trimming stripped 0 bases from V and 0 bases from J, with 8 bases between. The CDR3 DNA sequence: TGTGCCAGTAGTATAGATCTACAGGTGAACACTGAAGCTTTCTTT. This codes for CASSIDLQVNTEAFF.

This rearrangement joins TRBV7-9 to TRBJ1-6; TRBD1 matches 7 bases. The CDR3 length is 14 residues. Germline lookup yields CDR1 SEHNR and CDR2 FQNEAQ (reference sequence). The trim removed 5 bases at V and 7 bases at J, leaving 5 bases unmatched. The CDR3 sequence is CASSPKTGNSPLHF. CDR3 nucleotide sequence: TGTGCCAGCAGCCCCAAGACAGGGAATTCACCCCTCCACTTT.

Concerning this clonotype: A much larger clone differs from this one at a single base, so this may be a read error. This rearrangement joins TRBV15 to TRBJ1-2, with TRBD1 matching over 9 bases. Germline values: CDR1 LNHNV, CDR2 YYDKDF (reference sequence). The CDR3 sequence is 15 residues long. The CDR3 DNA reads TGTGCCACCAGCTCTAGGACAGGGGTGAACTGTGGCTACACCTTC. Translation gives CATSSRTGVNCGYTF.

V gene TRBV20-1 combines with J gene TRBJ2-5, with D tentatively TRBD1 or TRBD2 (6 bases each). The CDR3 is 13 residues long. Trimming cost V 8 bases and J 5 bases, with 18 bases left between them. Per germline, CDR1 DFQATT and CDR2 SNEGSKA (reference sequence). DNA of the CDR3: TGCAGTACTTACGGTCAAGGGGGGGAGACCCAGTACTTC. Translating gives CSTYGQGGETQYF.

The V call is TRBV5-4, the J call TRBJ2-1; D is perhaps TRBD2 (5 bases). The germline gives CDR1 SGHNT, CDR2 YYREEE (reference sequence). Between the trimmed V and J ends, which lost 4 bases and 10 bases, there was a span of 24 bases. The CDR3 runs to 16 residues. CDR3 DNA: TGTGCCAGCAGCCCACCTAGCTCCCCCGGCTGGAAGGAGCAGTTCTTC. It yields the protein CASSPPSSPGWKEQFF. The full variable domain, in which reference TRBV5-4 and TRBJ2-1 provide the parts outside the CDR3, is ETGVTQSPTHLIKTRGQQVTLRCSSQSGHNTVSWYQQALGQGPQFIFQYYREEENGRGNFPPRFSGLQFPNYSSELNVNALELDDSALYLCASSPPSSPGWKEQFFGPGTRLTVL.

In the case of this clonotype: The CDR3 does not end in the conserved phenylalanine or tryptophan, so this is likely a read error. Here the CDR3 reads CASTFGGAYNEQFL. For the CDR3, the DNA is TGTGCCAGTACGTTTGGGGGGGCCTACAATGAGCAGTTCCTC. This chain joins TRBV19 and TRBJ2-1; 7 nucleotides match TRBD2. Germline V CDR1 and CDR2: LNHDA, SQIVND (reference sequence). The CDR3 has 14 residues. V was clipped by 7 bases and J by 2 bases; unmatched bases: 5.

About this clonotype: A much larger clone lies a single base off, so this may be a read error. The genes are TRBV7-9 and TRBJ2-3, with 9 bases aligning to TRBD2. Trimming took 3 bases from V and 11 from J; bases not matched to a gene: 3. Germline V lookup: CDR1 SEHNR, CDR2 FQNEAQ (reference sequence). This CDR3 has 12 residues. Written as DNA, the CDR3 is TGTGCCAGCAGCTTGAGCGGGGGGATGCAGTATTTT. It encodes CASSLSGGMQYF.

This clonotype appeared a few times. The V gene is TRBV19, the J gene TRBJ1-4; 7 positions agree with TRBD1. Germline V gene sequence: CDR1 LNHDA, CDR2 SQIVND (reference sequence). The CDR3 covers 14 residues. The V and J ends lost 6 bases and 2 bases, in that order; junction bases with no gene match: 3. The CDR3 DNA is TGTGCCAGTAGGAAGGGGGCGACTAATGAAAAACTGTTTTTT. This gives the protein CASRKGATNEKLFF.

This clonotype was counted ten times or more. V and J are TRBV11-2 and TRBJ2-1, with D possibly being TRBD1 or TRBD2 (5 bases each). Per the germline V gene, CDR1 is SGHAT and CDR2 is FQNNGV. Trimming cost V 5 bases and J 3 bases, with 17 bases left between them. The CDR3 loop spans 16 amino acids. CDR3 sequence (DNA): TGTGCCAGCAGCCCCCTTCTTCGGGACCTCTACAATGAGCAGTTCTTC. It translates to CASSPLLRDLYNEQFF.

About this clonotype itself: A much more abundant neighbour one base away suggests this may be a read error. The chain combines TRBV12-3 or TRBV12-4 with TRBJ2-3; 7 bases align to TRBD2. There are 14 residues in the CDR3. CDR3 DNA sequence: TGTGCCAGCAGGCGCGGGGGTAGCACAGATAGGCAGTATTTT. Residues: CASRRGGSTDRQYF.

This clonotype was detected many times. The chain combines TRBV7-3 with TRBJ2-1, with 8 positions matching TRBD2. CDR3 length: 13 residues. The germline gives CDR1 SGHTA, CDR2 FQGTGA. V lost 5 bases to trimming and J lost 10 bases; unmatched junction nucleotides: 7. The CDR3 sequence is CASSAQLAGEQFF. The CDR3 bases are TGTGCCAGCAGCGCTCAATTAGCGGGGGAGCAGTTCTTC.

This clonotype was found many times. V gene TRBV2 combines with J gene TRBJ2-7, with 12 bases identical to TRBD2. Looked up from germline, CDR1 is SNHLY and CDR2 is FYNNEI. With 6 bases clipped from V and 2 bases from J, the junction kept 14 bases outside the gene matches. This CDR3 has 18 amino acids. For the CDR3, the DNA is TGTGCCAGCAGAGCCCGATCAAGGACTAGCGGGAACACCTACGAGCAGTACTTC. It is translated as CASRARSRTSGNTYEQYF.

This clonotype showed up just a few times. The chain recombines TRBV5-1 with TRBJ2-2; TRBD1 matches at 7 bases. Germline V gene sequence: CDR1 SGHRS, CDR2 YFSETQ. This CDR3 has 15 amino acids. V dropped 4 bases and J dropped 9; count of bases not matched to a gene: 12. The CDR3 nucleotides read TGCGCCAGCAGCAACCTGGGACAGAGAGCTCGGGAGCTGTTTTTT. It is translated as CASSNLGQRARELFF.